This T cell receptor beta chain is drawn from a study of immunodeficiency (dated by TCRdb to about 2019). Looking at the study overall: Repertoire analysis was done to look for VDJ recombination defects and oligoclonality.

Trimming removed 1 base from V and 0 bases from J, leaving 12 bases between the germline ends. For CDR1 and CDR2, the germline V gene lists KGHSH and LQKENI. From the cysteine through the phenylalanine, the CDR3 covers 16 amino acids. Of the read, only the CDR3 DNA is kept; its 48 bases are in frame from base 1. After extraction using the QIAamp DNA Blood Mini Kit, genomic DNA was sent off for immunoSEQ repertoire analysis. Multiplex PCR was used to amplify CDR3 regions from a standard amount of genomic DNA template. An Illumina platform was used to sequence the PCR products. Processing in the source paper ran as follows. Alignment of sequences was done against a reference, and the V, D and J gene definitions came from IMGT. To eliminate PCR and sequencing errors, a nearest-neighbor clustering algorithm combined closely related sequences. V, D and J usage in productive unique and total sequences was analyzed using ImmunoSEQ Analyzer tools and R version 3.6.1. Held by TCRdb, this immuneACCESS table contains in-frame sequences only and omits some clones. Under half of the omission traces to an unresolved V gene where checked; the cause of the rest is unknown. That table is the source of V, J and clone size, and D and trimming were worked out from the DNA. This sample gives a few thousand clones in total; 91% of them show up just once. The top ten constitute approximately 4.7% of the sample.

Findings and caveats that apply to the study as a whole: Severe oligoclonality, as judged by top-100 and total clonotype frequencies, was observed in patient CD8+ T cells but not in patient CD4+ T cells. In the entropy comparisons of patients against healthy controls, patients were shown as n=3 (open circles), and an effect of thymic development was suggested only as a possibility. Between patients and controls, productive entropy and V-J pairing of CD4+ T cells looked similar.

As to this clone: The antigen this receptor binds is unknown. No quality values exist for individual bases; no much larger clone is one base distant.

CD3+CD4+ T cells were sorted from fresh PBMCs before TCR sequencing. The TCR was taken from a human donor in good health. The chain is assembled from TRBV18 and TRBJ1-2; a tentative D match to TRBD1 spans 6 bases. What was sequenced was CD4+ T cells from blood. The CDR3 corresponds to CASSPRQGLANYGYTF. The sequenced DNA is TGTGCCAGCTCACCACGGCAGGGGCTAGCTAACTATGGCTACACCTTC.